This entry concerns a single TCR beta chain. Its antigen remains unknown. There are 19 residues in the CDR3. The germline CDR1 and CDR2 sequences are MGHRA and YSYEKL. Trimming cost V 4 bases and J 3 bases, with 28 bases left between them. PCR was performed using 60 Vbeta and 13 Jbeta primers. The data were produced by immunoSEQ multiplex PCR, yet TCRdb's version contains in-frame clones alone and is incomplete. The sample lists approximately 95,000 clones; about 78% were seen once. The data belong to a study of cytomegalovirus exposure and HLA in healthy donors. General observations from the study: In a later analysis, at a false discovery rate of 0.05, 16,951 TCR beta sequences were associated with HLA alleles. Within an earlier analysis, most TCR beta V segments proved productive either about 87% or about 30% of the time. In a later analysis, TCR beta V- and J-gene trimming showed a link to a missense DCLRE1C variant. As was reported, the classifier diagnosed cytomegalovirus status with high specificity and sensitivity.

This receptor was identified in a woman in her thirties or forties in good health and CMV-seropositive. The sequenced sample consisted of PBMCs. This rearrangement joins TRBV4-1 to TRBJ2-7; maybe TRBD1 (7 bases). CDR3 amino acids: CASSLRSEPGGGTFYEQYF. CDR3 coding DNA: TGCGCCAGCAGCCTTAGAAGTGAACCAGGGGGAGGAACTTTCTACGAGCAGTACTTC.